A single TCR beta chain is shown here with its context. The data were taken from a study of shared clonotypes between healthy human individuals. Across the whole study: Aged 18 to 49, the donors were a couple of women and a few men.

V was pared by 7 bases and J by 8 bases, with 20 bases between. The germline V gene has CDR1 MDHEN and CDR2 SYDVKM. CDR3 size: 14 residues. For every subset, genomic DNA was evenly distributed across several immunoSEQ plates. Libraries were prepared by immunoSEQ multiplex PCR; TCRdb keeps only in-frame clonotypes and omits some of them. The sample includes roughly 500,000 clones, about 96% of them seen just once. CD45RA+ naive and CD45RA-negative memory subsets were separated from CD4+ cells. The chain uses TRBV28 and TRBJ2-5; possible D gene TRBD2, 5 bases. The sample was naive CD4+ T cells sorted from blood. The subset: CD45RA+ positively selected. This receptor was obtained from a woman under 40 in good health. CDR3 sequence reads: CASTPRVLTETQYF. The CDR3 DNA follows: TGTGCCAGCACCCCGCGGGTATTAACGGAAACCCAGTACTTC.